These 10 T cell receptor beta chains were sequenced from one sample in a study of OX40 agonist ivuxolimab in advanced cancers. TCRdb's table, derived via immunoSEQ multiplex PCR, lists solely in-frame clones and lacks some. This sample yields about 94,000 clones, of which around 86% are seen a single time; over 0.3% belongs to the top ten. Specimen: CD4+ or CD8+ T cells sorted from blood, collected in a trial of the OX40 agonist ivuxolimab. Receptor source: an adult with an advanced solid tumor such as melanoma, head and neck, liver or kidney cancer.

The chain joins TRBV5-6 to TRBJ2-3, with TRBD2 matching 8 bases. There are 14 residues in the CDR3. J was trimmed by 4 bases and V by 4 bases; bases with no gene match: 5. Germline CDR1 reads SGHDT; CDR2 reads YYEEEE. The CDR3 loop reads CASSPGLAPDTQYF. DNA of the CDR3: TGTGCCAGCAGCCCCGGACTAGCCCCAGATACGCAGTATTTT. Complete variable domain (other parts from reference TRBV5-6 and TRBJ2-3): DAGVTQSPTHLIKTRGQQVTLRCSPKSGHDTVSWYQQALGQGPQFIFQYYEEEERQRGNFPDRFSGHQFPNYSSELNVNALLLGDSALYLCASSPGLAPDTQYFGPGTRLTVL.

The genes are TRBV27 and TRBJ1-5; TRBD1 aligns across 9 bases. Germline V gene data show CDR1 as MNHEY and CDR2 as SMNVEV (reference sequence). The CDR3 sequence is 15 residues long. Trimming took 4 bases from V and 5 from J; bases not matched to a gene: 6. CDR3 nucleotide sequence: TGTGCCAGCAGTTATACAGGGGGCGCATATCAGCCCCAGCATTTT. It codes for CASSYTGGAYQPQHF.

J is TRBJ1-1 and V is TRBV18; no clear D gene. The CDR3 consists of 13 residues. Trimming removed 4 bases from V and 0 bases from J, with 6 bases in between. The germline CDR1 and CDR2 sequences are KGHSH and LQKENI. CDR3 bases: TGTGCCAGCTCACGGACGGTGAACACTGAAGCTTTCTTT. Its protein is CASSRTVNTEAFF.

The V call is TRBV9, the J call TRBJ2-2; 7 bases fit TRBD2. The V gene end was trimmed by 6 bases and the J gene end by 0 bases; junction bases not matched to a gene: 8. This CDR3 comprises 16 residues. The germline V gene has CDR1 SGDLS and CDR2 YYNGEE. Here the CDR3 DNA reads TGTGCCAGCACCTACCCTGGGGGGGCGAACACCGGGGAGCTGTTTTTT. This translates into CASTYPGGANTGELFF.

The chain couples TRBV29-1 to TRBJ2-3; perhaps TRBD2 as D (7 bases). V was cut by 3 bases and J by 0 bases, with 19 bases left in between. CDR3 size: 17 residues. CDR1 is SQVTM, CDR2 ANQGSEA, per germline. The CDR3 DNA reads TGCAGCGTTGACGATTGGGGGGGGGCCTCTAGCACAGATACGCAGTATTTT. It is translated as CSVDDWGGASSTDTQYF.

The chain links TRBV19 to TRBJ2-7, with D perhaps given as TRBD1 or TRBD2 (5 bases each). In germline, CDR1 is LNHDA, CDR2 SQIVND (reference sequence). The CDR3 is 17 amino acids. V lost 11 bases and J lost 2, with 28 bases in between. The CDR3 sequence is CASSGAGPSGLTYEQYF. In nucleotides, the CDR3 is TGTGCCTCATCCGGGGCCGGTCCCTCGGGCCTAACCTACGAGCAGTACTTC.

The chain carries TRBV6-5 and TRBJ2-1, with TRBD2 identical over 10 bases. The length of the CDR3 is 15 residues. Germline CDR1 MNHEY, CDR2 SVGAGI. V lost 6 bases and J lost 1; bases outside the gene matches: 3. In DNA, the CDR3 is TGTGCCAGCAGCTCTAGCGGGGGTTCCTACAATGAGCAGTTCTTC. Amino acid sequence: CASSSSGGSYNEQFF.

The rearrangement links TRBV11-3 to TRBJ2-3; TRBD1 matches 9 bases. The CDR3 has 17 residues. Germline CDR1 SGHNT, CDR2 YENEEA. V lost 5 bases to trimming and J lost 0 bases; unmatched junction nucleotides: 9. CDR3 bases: TGTGCCAGCAGCGGCCCGACAGGGGGTTTTAGCACAGATACGCAGTATTTT. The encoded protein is CASSGPTGGFSTDTQYF.

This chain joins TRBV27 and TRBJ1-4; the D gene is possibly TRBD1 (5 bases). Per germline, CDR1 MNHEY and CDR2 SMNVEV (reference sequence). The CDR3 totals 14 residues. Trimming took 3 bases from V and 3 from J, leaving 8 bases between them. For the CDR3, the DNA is TGTGCCAGCAGTTTCGGGACCCCTAATGAAAAACTGTTTTTT. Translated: CASSFGTPNEKLFF.

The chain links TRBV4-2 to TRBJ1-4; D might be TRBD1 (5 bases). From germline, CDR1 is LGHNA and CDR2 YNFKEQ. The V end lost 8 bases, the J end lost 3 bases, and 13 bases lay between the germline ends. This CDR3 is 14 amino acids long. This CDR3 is CASGGVGSNEKLFF. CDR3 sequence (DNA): TGTGCCAGCGGGGGGGTCGGATCTAATGAAAAACTGTTTTTT.